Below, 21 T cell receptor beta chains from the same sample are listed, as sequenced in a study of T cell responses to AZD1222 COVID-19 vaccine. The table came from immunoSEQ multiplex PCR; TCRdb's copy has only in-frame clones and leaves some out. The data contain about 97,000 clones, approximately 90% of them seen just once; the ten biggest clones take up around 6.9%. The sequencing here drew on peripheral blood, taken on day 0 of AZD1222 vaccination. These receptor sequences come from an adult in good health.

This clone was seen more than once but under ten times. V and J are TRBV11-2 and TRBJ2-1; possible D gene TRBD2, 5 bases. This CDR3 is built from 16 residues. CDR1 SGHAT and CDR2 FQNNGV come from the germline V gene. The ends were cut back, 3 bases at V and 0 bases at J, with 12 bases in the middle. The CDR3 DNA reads TGTGCCAGCAGCTTGGGCCGGGGTACCTCCTACAATGAGCAGTTCTTC. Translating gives CASSLGRGTSYNEQFF.

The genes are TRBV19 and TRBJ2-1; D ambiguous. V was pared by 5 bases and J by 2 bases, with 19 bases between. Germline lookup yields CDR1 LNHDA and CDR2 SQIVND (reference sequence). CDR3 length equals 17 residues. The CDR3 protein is CASSPPMGSDTYNEQFF. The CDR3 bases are TGTGCCAGTAGTCCCCCGATGGGGTCCGATACCTACAATGAGCAGTTCTTC.

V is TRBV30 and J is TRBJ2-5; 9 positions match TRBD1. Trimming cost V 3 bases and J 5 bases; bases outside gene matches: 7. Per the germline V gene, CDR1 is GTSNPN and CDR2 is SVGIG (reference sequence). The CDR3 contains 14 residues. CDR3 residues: CAWSAGQGTETQYF. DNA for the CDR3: TGTGCCTGGAGCGCCGGACAGGGGACCGAGACCCAGTACTTC.

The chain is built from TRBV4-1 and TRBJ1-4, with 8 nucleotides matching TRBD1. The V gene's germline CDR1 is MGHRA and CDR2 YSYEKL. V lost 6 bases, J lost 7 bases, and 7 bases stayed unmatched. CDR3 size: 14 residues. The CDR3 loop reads CASRGTGVGEKLFF. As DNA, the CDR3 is TGCGCCAGCAGAGGGACAGGTGTAGGTGAAAAACTGTTTTTT.

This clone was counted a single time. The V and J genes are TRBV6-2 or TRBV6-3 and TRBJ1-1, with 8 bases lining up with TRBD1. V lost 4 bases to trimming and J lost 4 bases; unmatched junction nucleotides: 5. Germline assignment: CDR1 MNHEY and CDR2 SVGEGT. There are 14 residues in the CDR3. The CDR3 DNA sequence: TGTGCCAGCAGTTCACATGGACAGGGCACTGAAGCTTTCTTT. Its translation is CASSSHGQGTEAFF.

The CDR3 is CASSWGQGNYGYTF. CDR3 coding DNA: TGTGCCAGCAGCTGGGGACAGGGAAACTATGGCTACACCTTC. V and J are TRBV6-2 or TRBV6-3 and TRBJ1-2, with TRBD1 matching 9 bases. V was pared by 6 bases and J by 2 bases, with 4 bases of the junction left unmatched. Per germline, CDR1 MNHEY and CDR2 SVGEGT. The CDR3 consists of 14 residues.

CDR3 bases: TGTGCCAGTAGTGTCAACACGGGACGCCCGCTAGCGGTTGGCTACACCTTC. Its translation is CASSVNTGRPLAVGYTF. The chain has TRBV19 and TRBJ1-2; a weak D match, TRBD1 (5 bases). The CDR3 runs to 17 residues. In germline, CDR1 is LNHDA, CDR2 SQIVND (reference sequence). V lost 5 bases to trimming and J lost 7 bases, with 26 bases between them.

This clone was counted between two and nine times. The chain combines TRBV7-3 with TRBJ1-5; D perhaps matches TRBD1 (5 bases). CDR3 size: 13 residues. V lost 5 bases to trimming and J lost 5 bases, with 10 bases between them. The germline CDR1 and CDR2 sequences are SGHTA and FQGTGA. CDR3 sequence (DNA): TGTGCCAGCAGCCCGCAGGGAGATCAGCCCCAGCATTTT. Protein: CASSPQGDQPQHF.

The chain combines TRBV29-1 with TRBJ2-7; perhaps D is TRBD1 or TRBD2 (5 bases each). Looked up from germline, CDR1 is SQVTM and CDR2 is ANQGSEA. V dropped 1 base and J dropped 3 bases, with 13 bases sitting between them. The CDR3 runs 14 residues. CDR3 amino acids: CSVEGRTGGYEQYF. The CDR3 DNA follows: TGCAGCGTTGAAGGACGCACTGGGGGCTACGAGCAGTACTTC.

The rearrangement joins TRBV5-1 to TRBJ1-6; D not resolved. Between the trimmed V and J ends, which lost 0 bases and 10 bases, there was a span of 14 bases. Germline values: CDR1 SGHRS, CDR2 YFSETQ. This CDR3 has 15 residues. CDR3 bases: TGCGCCAGCAGCTTGGGGGCCTCAGGTCCGTCACCCCTCCACTTT. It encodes CASSLGASGPSPLHF.

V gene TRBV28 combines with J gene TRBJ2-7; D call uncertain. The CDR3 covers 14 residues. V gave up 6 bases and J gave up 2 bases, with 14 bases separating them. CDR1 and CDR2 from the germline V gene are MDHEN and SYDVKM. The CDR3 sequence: CASRSSDAPYEQYF. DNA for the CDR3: TGTGCCAGCAGATCATCGGACGCGCCCTACGAGCAGTACTTC. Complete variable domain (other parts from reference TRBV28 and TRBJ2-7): DVKVTQSSRYLVKRTGEKVFLECVQDMDHENMFWYRQDPGLGLRLIYFSYDVKMKEKGDIPEGYSVSREKKERFSLILESASTNQTSMYLCASRSSDAPYEQYFGPGTRLTVT.

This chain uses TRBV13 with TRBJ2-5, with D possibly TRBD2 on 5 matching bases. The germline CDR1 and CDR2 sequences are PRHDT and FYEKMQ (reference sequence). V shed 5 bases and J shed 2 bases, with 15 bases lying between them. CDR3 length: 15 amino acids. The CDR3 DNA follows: TGTGCCAGCAGCCAACCCCGGCGCGGGCAAGAGACCCAGTACTTC. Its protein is CASSQPRRGQETQYF.

The CDR3 DNA follows: TGTGCCAGCAGGGCCGGGACAGCCAGCAATCAGCCCCAGCATTTT. Its translation is CASRAGTASNQPQHF. The genes are TRBV25-1 and TRBJ1-5, with 7 positions matching TRBD1. J gave up 1 base and V 6 bases, and 6 bases lay outside the gene matches. This CDR3 is built from 15 residues. Germline V gene data show CDR1 as MGHDK and CDR2 as SYGVNS.

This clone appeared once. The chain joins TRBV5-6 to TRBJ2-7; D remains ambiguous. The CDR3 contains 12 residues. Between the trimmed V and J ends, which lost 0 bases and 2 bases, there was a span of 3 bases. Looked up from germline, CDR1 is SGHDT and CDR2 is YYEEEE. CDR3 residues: CASSLGAYEQYF. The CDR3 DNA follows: TGTGCCAGCAGCTTGGGCGCCTACGAGCAGTACTTC.

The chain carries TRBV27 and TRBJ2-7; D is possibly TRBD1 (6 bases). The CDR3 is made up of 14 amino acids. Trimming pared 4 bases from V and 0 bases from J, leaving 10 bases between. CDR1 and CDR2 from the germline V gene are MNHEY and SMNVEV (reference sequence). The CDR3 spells CASSSRDNSYEQYF. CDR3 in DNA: TGTGCCAGCAGTTCCCGGGACAACTCCTACGAGCAGTACTTC.

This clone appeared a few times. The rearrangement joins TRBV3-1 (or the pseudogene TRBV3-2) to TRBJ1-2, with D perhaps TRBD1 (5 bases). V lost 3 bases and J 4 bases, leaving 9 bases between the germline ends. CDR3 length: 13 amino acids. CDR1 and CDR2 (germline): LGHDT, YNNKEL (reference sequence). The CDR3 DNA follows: TGTGCCAGCAGCCACGACAGAAGCTATGGCTACACCTTC. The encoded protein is CASSHDRSYGYTF.

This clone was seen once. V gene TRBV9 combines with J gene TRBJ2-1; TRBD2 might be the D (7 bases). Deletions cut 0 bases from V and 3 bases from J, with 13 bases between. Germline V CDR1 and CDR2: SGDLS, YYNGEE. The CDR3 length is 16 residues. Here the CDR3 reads CASSVEPGGRYNEQFF. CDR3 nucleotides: TGTGCCAGCAGCGTAGAGCCCGGGGGGCGCTACAATGAGCAGTTCTTC.

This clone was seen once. CDR3 protein: CSVSDRGYNSPLHF. The CDR3 DNA follows: TGCAGCGTTTCGGACAGGGGATATAATTCACCCCTCCACTTT. V gene TRBV29-1 combines with J gene TRBJ1-6, with 9 bases that match TRBD1. The germline gives CDR1 SQVTM, CDR2 ANQGSEA. This CDR3 is built from 14 residues. Unmatched junction bases numbered 3, after V lost 5 bases and J lost 4 bases.

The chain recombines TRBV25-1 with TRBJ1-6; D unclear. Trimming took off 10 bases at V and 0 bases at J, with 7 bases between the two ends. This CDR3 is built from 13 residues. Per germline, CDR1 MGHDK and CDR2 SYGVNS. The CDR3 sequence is CAIRSSYNSPLHF. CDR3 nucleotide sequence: TGTGCCATCCGGAGCTCCTATAATTCACCCCTCCACTTT.

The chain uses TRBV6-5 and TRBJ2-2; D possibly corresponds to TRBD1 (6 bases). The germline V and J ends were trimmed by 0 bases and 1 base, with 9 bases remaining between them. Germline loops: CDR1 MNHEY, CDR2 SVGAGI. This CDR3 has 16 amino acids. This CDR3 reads CASSYSEDRNTGELFF. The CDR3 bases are TGTGCCAGCAGTTACTCGGAGGACAGGAACACCGGGGAGCTGTTTTTT.

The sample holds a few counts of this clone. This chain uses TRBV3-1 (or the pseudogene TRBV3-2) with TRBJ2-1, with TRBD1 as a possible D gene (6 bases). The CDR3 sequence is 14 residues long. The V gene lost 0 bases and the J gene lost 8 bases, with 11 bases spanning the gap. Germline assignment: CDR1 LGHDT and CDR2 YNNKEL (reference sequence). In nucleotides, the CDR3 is TGTGCCAGCAGCCAAGATGGTCGACAGGATGAGCAGTTCTTC. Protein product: CASSQDGRQDEQFF.